The entry below gives a single TCR beta chain sequence along with its context. No antigen is known for it. A much larger clonotype is one base distant, so this may be a read error. Using genomic DNA as the template, TCR beta VDJ and CDR3 profiling was carried out. TCRdb independently ran MiXCR on the reads; one entry per CDR3 protein. The sample lists 150,000 to 200,000 distinct CDR3 sequences; approximately 48% were seen once. V was clipped by 8 bases and J by 0 bases, with 0 bases between them. Germline V gene data show CDR1 as SGDLS and CDR2 as YYNGEE. The CDR3 covers 10 residues. Patients picked for sequencing had shown CD8+CD57+ cell expansion detected by flow cytometry. The patients, all of them, had severe acquired aplastic anemia. The data stem from a study of CD8+CD57+ T cells in acquired aplastic anemia. General observations from the study: The study found no significant CD8+ Simpson's diversity difference between patients and controls. Patients and controls turned out to have 25 to 35 CD8+ CDR3 sequences in common.

The clonotype comes from a human donor with aplastic anemia. Sequencing was carried out using sorted CD4+, CD8+, or CD8+CD57+ T cells (not recorded which) from PBMCs. The chain carries TRBV9 and TRBJ1-5; D gene uncertain. The chain's CDR3 is CASSNQPQHF. The CDR3 nucleotides are TGTGCCAGTAGCAATCAGCCCCAGCATTTT.